This TCR beta chain comes out of a study of shared clonotypes between healthy human individuals. TCRdb keeps only in-frame clones here, not all; method: immunoSEQ multiplex PCR. Counted here are 2 million or so clones, 85% to 95% occurring once; the ten biggest clones make up more than 0.1%. Germline assignment: CDR1 MRHNA and CDR2 SNTAGT. CDR3 size: 14 residues. Trimming removed 3 bases from V and 8 bases from J, with 11 bases in between. V usage is TRBV6-4 and J usage is TRBJ1-6, with D maybe TRBD1 (5 bases). The TCR sequence derives from a man aged 18 to 30 in good health. What was sequenced was naive CD4+ T cells sorted from blood. As to subset: CD45RA+ positively selected. The CDR3 sequence: CASSEVPGDSPLHF. The CDR3 DNA is TGTGCCAGCAGTGAGGTCCCGGGGGATTCACCCCTCCACTTT.